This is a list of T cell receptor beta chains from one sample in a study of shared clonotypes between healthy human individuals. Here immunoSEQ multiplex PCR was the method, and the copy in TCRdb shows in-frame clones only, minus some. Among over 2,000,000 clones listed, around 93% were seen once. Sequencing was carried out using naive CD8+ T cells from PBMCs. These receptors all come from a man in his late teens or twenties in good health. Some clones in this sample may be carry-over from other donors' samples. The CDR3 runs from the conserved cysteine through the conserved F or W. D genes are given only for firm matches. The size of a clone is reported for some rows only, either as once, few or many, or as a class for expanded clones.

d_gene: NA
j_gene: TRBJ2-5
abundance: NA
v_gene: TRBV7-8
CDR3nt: TGTGCCAGCAGCTTAGATGGGGAGATGGAGACCCAGTACTTC
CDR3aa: CASSLDGEMETQYF

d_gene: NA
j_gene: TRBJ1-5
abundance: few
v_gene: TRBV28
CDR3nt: TGTGCCAGCAGTTGGGGTTCTAATCAGCCCCAGCATTTT
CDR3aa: CASSWGSNQPQHF

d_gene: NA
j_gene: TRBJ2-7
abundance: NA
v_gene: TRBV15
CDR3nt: TGTGCCACCAGCAGGGGGTCAGTCTCCTACGAGCAGTACTTC
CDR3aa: CATSRGSVSYEQYF

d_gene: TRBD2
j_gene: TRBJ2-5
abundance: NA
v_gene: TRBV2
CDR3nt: TGTGCCAGCAGGGATAGGTCTAGCGGGAGGAAGGAGACCCAGTACTTC
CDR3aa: CASRDRSSGRKETQYF

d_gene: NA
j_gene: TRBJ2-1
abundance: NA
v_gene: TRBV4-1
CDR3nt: TGCGCCAGCAGCCAAGTGGGGCGAAAGACACTGGGGTCCTACAATGAGCAGTTCTTC
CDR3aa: CASSQVGRKTLGSYNEQFF

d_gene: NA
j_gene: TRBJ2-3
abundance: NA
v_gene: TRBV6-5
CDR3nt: TGTGCCAGCAGTTACACAAGGACGGGGACAGATACGCAGTATTTT
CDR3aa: CASSYTRTGTDTQYF

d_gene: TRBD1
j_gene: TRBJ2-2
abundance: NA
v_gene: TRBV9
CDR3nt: TGTGCCAGCAGCCCCCGACAGGGGAGAAACACCGGGGAGCTGTTTTTT
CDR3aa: CASSPRQGRNTGELFF

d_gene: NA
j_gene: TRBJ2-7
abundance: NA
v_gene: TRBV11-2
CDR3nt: TGTGCCAGCAGCTGGGACATAGCCTACGAGCAGTACTTC
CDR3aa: CASSWDIAYEQYF

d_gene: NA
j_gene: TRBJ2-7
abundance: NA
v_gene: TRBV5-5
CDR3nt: TGTGCCAGCAGCGGCGGGTTGATTGGGGGGCTCTACGAGCAGTACTTC
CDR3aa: CASSGGLIGGLYEQYF

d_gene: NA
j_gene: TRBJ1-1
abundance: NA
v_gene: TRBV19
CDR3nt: TGTGCCAGTAGTATAGCTGGTAGTGAAGCTTTCTTT
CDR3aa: CASSIAGSEAFF

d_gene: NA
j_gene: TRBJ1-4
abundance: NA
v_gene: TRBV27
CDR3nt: TGTGCCAGCAGTCCTCAGGGTTCCCGAGAAAAACTGTTTTTT
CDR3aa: CASSPQGSREKLFF

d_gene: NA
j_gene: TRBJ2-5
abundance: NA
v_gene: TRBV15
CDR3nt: TGTGCCACCAGCGATCGGCGGTTGGAGACCCAGTACTTC
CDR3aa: CATSDRRLETQYF

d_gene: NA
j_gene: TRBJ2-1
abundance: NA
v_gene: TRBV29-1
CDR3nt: TGCAGCGTTGCAGGGTATGAGCAGTTCTTC
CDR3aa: CSVAGYEQFF

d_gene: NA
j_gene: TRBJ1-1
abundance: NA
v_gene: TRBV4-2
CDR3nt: TGTGCCAGCAGCCCGACGGTCAAAGGGGCGGACACTGAAGCTTTCTTT
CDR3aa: CASSPTVKGADTEAFF

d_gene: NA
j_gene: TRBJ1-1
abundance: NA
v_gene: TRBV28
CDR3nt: TGTGCCAGCAGTTTTGGGGGGCGCGGTACTGAAGCTTTCTTT
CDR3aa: CASSFGGRGTEAFF

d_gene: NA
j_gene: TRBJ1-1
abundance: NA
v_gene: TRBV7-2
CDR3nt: TGTGCCAGCAGCCCCCGGTTCGGGGATCGAACTGAAGCTTTCTTT
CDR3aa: CASSPRFGDRTEAFF

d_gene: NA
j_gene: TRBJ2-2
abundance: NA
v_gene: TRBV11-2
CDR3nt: TGTGCCAGCAGCCAGGGGGGGATCAACACCGGGGAGCTGTTTTTT
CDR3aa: CASSQGGINTGELFF

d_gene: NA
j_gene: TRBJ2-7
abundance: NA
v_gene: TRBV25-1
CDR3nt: TGTGCCAGCAGTGCCTCTAGGGGGGATGGCGAGCAGTACTTC
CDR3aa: CASSASRGDGEQYF

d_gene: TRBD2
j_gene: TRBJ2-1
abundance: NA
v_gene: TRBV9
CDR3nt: TGTGCCAGCAGCCCATTGGGACTAGCGGGAGGGAATGAGCAGTTCTTC
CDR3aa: CASSPLGLAGGNEQFF

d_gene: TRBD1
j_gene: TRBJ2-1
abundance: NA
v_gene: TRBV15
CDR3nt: TGTGCCACCAGCAGAGATTCTTTGACAGGGGTATACAATGAGCAGTTCTTC
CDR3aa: CATSRDSLTGVYNEQFF

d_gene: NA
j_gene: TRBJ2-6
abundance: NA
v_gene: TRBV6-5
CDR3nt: TGTGCCAGCAGTTCCAGAATCTCTGGGGCCAACGTCCTGACTTTC
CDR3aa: CASSSRISGANVLTF

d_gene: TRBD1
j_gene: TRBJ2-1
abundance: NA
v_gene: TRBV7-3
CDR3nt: TGTGCCAGCAGCTCTTCGACAGGGACCTATGAGCAGTTCTTC
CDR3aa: CASSSSTGTYEQFF

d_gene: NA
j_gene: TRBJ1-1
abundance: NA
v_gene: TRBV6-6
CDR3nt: TGTGCCAGCTCTCAAACAGTGAACACTGAAGCTTTCTTT
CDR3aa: CASSQTVNTEAFF

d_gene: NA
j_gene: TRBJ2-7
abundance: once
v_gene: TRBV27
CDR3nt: TGTGCCAGCAGTTTTAGGCCCCTCTACGAGCAGTACTTC
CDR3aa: CASSFRPLYEQYF

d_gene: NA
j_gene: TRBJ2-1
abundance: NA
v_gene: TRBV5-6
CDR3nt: TGTGCCAGCAGCCGGCCGCTAGCTAACTACAATGAGCAGTTCTTC
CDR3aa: CASSRPLANYNEQFF

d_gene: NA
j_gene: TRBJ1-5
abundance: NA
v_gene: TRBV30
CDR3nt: TGTGCCTGGAGTAAATCCAGTCGTCAGCCCCAGCATTTT
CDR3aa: CAWSKSSRQPQHF

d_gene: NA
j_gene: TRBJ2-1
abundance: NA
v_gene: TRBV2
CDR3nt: TGTGCCAGCAGTGTGGGGCAGGGGATCTACAATGAGCAGTTCTTC
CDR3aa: CASSVGQGIYNEQFF

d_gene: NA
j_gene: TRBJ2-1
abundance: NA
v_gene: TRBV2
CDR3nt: TGTGCCAGCAGTGTTTACGAGCAGTTCTTC
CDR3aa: CASSVYEQFF